The subject of this entry is one TCR beta chain. This entry comes from a study of blood T cells in healthy people across ages. Study summary: About one barcoded TCR beta cDNA was captured per two T cells.

A second PCR, run for roughly 6 to 11 cycles, used a sample-barcoded 5' primer plus a J-beta primer mix. TCRdb itself ran the 5' RACE reads through MiXCR, one entry per CDR3 protein. The sample yields about 1 million distinct CDR3 sequences, around 45% seen once. V was shortened by 1 base and J by 0 bases, with 8 bases between the two germline ends. CDR1 is SEHNR and CDR2 is FQNEAQ in the germline V gene (reference sequence). The CDR3 totals 15 residues. What was sequenced was blood. V and J are TRBV7-9 and TRBJ2-3; D not resolved. This clonotype originated in a woman aged 55-75 years in good health. The CDR3 region has the DNA TGTGCCAGCAGCTTAGTCCAGACTAGCACAGATACGCAGTATTTT. Protein: CASSLVQTSTDTQYF.